The 15 T cell receptor beta chains in this list originate from one sample, sequenced in a study of vaccination effects on CD4 cells after COVID-19. Their target antigens are unknown. Sequencing was performed with immunoSEQ multiplex PCR; in TCRdb, only in-frame clones are kept and a portion is missing. The table includes fewer than 85,000 clones, about four fifths detected once. Sequencing was preceded by expansion of antigen-specific CD4+ T cells with viral peptide pools in the ViraFEST assay. It was after approximately 11 days of culture that CD4+ T cells were isolated. Nucleocapsid antibody tests were negative, and the vaccine recipients had no prior SARS-CoV-2 infection. The specimen comprised CD4+ T cells from PBMCs cultured with SARS-CoV-2 spike peptides, sampled before COVID-19 vaccination. The source is a human donor who received a COVID-19 vaccine.

The V gene is TRBV2, the J gene TRBJ2-3; perhaps TRBD2 as D (5 bases). The CDR3 is 14 residues long. Germline CDR1 reads SNHLY; CDR2 reads FYNNEI. Deletions cut 9 bases from V and 0 bases from J, with 13 bases between. CDR3 residues: CARQRLSSTDTQYF. DNA for the CDR3: TGTGCCAGACAAAGACTATCTAGCACAGATACGCAGTATTTT.

The rearrangement links TRBV4-3 to TRBJ1-4; TRBD1 matches 7 bases. V shed 4 bases and J 6 bases; nucleotides not matched to a gene: 14. This CDR3 has 17 amino acids. Germline loops: CDR1 LGHNA, CDR2 YSLEER. As DNA, the CDR3 is TGCGCCAGCAGCCTAGCAGCGAGGGGACAGCGCTATGAAAAACTGTTTTTT. Translating it yields CASSLAARGQRYEKLFF.

The gene calls are TRBV5-1 and TRBJ1-1; D not certain. The germline gives CDR1 SGHRS, CDR2 YFSETQ. The V gene lost 0 bases and the J gene lost 3 bases, with 12 bases spanning the gap. This CDR3 comprises 15 residues. CDR3 region: CASSLERVGDTEAFF. The DNA of the CDR3 is TGCGCCAGCAGCTTGGAACGGGTTGGGGACACTGAAGCTTTCTTT.

The chain links TRBV7-3 to TRBJ2-2, with D uncertain. Germline CDR1 reads SGHTA; CDR2 reads FQGTGA. The CDR3 is made up of 12 amino acids. V was cut by 5 bases and J by 7 bases, with 8 bases left in between. The CDR3 protein is CASSPINGELFF. The DNA for the CDR3 is TGTGCCAGCAGCCCGATCAACGGGGAGCTGTTTTTT.

The gene calls are TRBV6-5 and TRBJ2-2, with D possibly TRBD1 on 5 matching bases. CDR1 is MNHEY and CDR2 is SVGAGI in the germline V gene. The CDR3 loop spans 16 amino acids. The ends were cut back, 4 bases at V and 5 bases at J, with 17 bases in the middle. The CDR3 DNA is TGTGCCAGCAGTTCCCGGACACCGTCTAAGACCGGGGAGCTGTTTTTT. Translated: CASSSRTPSKTGELFF.

This chain links TRBV20-1 with TRBJ2-5, with TRBD2 as a possible D gene (6 bases). CDR3 length equals 14 residues. Germline V gene data show CDR1 as DFQATT and CDR2 as SNEGSKA (reference sequence). V lost 3 bases and J lost 4, with 15 bases in between. CDR3 DNA: TGCAGTGCTAGTGGGGGGACCATAGGAGAGACCCAGTACTTC. Its protein is CSASGGTIGETQYF.

The chain carries TRBV7-3 and TRBJ2-2; 10 bases line up with TRBD2. Germline values: CDR1 SGHTA, CDR2 FQGTGA. The CDR3 is 18 residues long. The J segment lost 0 bases and the V segment lost 1 base, leaving 5 bases of the junction unmatched. The CDR3 protein is CASSLSLAGAANTGELFF. The CDR3 bases are TGTGCCAGCAGCTTAAGCCTAGCGGGGGCTGCGAACACCGGGGAGCTGTTTTTT.

The J gene is TRBJ2-5, the V gene TRBV7-3, with D tentatively TRBD1 (6 bases). Germline CDR1 and CDR2: SGHTA and FQGTGA. Trimming stripped 0 bases from V and 3 bases from J, with 11 bases between. The CDR3 loop spans 15 amino acids. The CDR3 DNA is TGTGCCAGCAGCTTAACGCAGGGGCCTGAAGAGACCCAGTACTTC. Protein product: CASSLTQGPEETQYF. The full variable domain, with the rest looked up from reference TRBV7-3 and TRBJ2-5, is GAGVSQTPSNKVTEKGKYVELRCDPISGHTALYWYRQSLGQGPEFLIYFQGTGAADDSGLPNDRFFAVRPEGSVSTLKIQRTERGDSAVYLCASSLTQGPEETQYFGPGTRLLVL.

V is TRBV24-1 and J is TRBJ2-2; TRBD1 might be the D (5 bases). Germline CDR1 and CDR2: KGHDR and SFDVKD. This CDR3 is built from 14 residues. V dropped 3 bases and J dropped 8 bases, with 12 bases sitting between them. The CDR3, as DNA: TGTGCCACCAGTGATCAAACGACAGTAGGGGAGCTGTTTTTT. This encodes CATSDQTTVGELFF.

Of note for this clone: One end of the junction fails to match germline, which may point to a read error. The J gene is TRBJ1-2, the V gene TRBV5-1, with 10 positions matching TRBD1. The CDR3 covers 16 residues. Germline loops: CDR1 SGHRS, CDR2 YFSETQ. The CDR3 here is CASSLGQGLLNYGYTF. In nucleotides, the CDR3 is TGCGCCAGCAGTTTGGGACAGGGGCTACTTAACTATGGCTACACCTTC. The whole variable domain, filled in from reference TRBV5-1 and TRBJ1-2, reads KAGVTQTPRYLIKTRGQQVTLSCSPISGHRSVSWYQQTPGQGLQFLFEYFSETQRNKGNFPGRFSGRQFSNSRSEMNVSTLELGDSALYLCASSLGQGLLNYGYTFGSGTRLTVV.

This clone has just one count. The genes are TRBV19 and TRBJ2-5, with TRBD1 identical over 7 bases. The CDR3 contains 15 residues. J was trimmed by 2 bases and V by 7 bases; bases with no gene match: 10. Germline V gives CDR1 LNHDA, CDR2 SQIVND (reference sequence). This chain's CDR3 is CASTRQGQIQETQYF. CDR3 nucleotide sequence: TGTGCCAGTACCCGCCAGGGACAGATACAAGAGACCCAGTACTTC.

The CDR3 DNA sequence: TGTGCCAGCAGTTTGAGCACACTTCATTATGGCTACACCTTC. It codes for CASSLSTLHYGYTF. This chain joins TRBV6-2 or TRBV6-3 and TRBJ1-2; D gene uncertain. With 4 bases removed from V and 5 bases from J, the gap between germline ends came to 14 bases. This CDR3 has 14 residues. From germline, CDR1 is MNHEY and CDR2 SVGEGT.

The genes are TRBV11-3 and TRBJ2-5; D is perhaps TRBD1 (5 bases). Trimming pared 5 bases from V and 1 base from J, leaving 11 bases between. Per the germline V gene, CDR1 is SGHNT and CDR2 is YENEEA. The CDR3 covers 14 residues. Here the CDR3 reads CASSTRQIQETQYF. For the CDR3, the DNA is TGTGCCAGCAGCACCCGACAGATCCAAGAGACCCAGTACTTC.

The V call is TRBV7-2, the J call TRBJ1-6; D call uncertain. The CDR3 spans 11 residues. CDR1 and CDR2 from the germline V gene are SGHTA and FQGNSA. Trimming took off 4 bases at V and 8 bases at J, with 3 bases between the two ends. The chain's CDR3 is CASSSYSPLHF. The CDR3 bases are TGTGCCAGCAGCTCTTATTCACCCCTCCACTTT. Filled out from reference TRBV7-2 and TRBJ1-6, the complete variable domain reads GAGVSQSPSNKVTEKGKDVELRCDPISGHTALYWYRQSLGQGLEFLIYFQGNSAPDKSGLPSDRFSAERTGGSVSTLTIQRTQQEDSAVYLCASSSYSPLHFGNGTRLTVT.

The rearrangement uses TRBV5-1 and TRBJ2-2; the D call may be TRBD1 or TRBD2 (6 bases each). Germline CDR1 is SGHRS and CDR2 is YFSETQ. This CDR3 is 14 amino acids long. The V gene lost 0 bases and the J gene lost 6 bases, with 9 bases spanning the gap. CDR3 nucleotides: TGCGCCAGCAGCTTGGGTCGGGGGCCCGGGGAGCTGTTTTTT. It codes for CASSLGRGPGELFF.